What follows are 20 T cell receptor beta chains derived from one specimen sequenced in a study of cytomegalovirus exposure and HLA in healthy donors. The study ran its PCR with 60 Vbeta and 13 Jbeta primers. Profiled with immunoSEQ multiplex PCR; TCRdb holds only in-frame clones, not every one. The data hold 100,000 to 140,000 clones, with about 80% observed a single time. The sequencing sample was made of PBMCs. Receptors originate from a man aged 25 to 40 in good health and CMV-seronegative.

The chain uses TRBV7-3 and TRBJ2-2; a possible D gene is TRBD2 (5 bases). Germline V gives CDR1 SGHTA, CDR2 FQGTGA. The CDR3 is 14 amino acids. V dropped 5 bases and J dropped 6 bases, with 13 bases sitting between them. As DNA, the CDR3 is TGTGCCAGCAGCACGGGATTTGCATCCGGGGAGCTGTTTTTT. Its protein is CASSTGFASGELFF.

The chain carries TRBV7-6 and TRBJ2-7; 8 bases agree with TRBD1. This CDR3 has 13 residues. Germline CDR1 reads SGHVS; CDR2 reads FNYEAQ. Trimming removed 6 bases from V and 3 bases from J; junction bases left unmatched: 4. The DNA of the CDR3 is TGTGCCAGCAGTATGGACAGGGACTACGAGCAGTACTTC. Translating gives CASSMDRDYEQYF.

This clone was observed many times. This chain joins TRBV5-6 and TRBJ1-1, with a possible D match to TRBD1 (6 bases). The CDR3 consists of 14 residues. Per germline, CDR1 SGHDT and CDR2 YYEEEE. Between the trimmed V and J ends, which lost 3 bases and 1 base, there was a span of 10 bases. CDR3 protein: CASSSLRGNTEAFF. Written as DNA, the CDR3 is TGTGCCAGCAGCTCCCTCAGGGGGAACACTGAAGCTTTCTTT. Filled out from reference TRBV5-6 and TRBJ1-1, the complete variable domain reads DAGVTQSPTHLIKTRGQQVTLRCSPKSGHDTVSWYQQALGQGPQFIFQYYEEEERQRGNFPDRFSGHQFPNYSSELNVNALLLGDSALYLCASSSLRGNTEAFFGQGTRLTVV.

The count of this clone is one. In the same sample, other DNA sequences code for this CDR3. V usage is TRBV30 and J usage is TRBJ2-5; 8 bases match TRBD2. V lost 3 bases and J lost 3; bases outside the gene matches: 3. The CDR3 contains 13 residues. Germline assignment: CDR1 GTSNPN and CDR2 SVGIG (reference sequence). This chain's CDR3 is CAWRSRGEETQYF. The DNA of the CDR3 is TGTGCCTGGAGGTCGCGGGGGGAAGAGACCCAGTACTTC.

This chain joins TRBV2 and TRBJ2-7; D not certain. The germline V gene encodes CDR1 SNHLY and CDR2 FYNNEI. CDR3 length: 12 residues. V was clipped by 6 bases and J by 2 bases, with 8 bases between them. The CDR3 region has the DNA TGTGCCAGCAGCCGGGTCCCCTACGAGCAGTACTTC. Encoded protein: CASSRVPYEQYF.

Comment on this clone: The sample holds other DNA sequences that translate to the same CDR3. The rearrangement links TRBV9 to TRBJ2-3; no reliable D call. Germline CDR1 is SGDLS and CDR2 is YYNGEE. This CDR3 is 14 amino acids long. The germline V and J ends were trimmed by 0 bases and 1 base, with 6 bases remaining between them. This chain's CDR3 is CASSVVAGTDTQYF. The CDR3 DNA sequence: TGTGCCAGCAGCGTAGTTGCGGGCACAGATACGCAGTATTTT.

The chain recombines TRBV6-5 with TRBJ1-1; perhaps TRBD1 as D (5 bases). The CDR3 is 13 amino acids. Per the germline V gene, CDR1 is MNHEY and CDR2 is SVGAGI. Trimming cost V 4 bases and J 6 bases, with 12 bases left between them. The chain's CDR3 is CASSSTRVSEAFF. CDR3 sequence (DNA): TGTGCCAGCAGTTCCACCAGGGTCTCTGAAGCTTTCTTT.

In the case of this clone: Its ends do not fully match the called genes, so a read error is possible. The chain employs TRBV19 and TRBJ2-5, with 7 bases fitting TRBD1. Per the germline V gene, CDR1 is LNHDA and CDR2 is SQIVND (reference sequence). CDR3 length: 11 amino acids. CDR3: CATRQGEIQYF. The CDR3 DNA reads TGTGCCACCAGACAGGGAGAGATCCAGTACTTC.

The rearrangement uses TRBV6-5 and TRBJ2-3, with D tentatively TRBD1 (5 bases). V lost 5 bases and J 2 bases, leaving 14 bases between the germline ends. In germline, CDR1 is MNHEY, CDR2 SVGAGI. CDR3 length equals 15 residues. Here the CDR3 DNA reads TGTGCCAGCAGTCTTGCCGACAGAACCACAGATACGCAGTATTTT. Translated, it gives CASSLADRTTDTQYF.

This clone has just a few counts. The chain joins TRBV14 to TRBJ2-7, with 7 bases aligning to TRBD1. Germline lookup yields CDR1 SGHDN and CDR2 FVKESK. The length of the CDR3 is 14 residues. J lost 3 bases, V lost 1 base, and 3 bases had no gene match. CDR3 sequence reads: CASSQVGQIYEQYF. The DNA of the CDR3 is TGTGCCAGCAGCCAAGTGGGACAGATCTACGAGCAGTACTTC.

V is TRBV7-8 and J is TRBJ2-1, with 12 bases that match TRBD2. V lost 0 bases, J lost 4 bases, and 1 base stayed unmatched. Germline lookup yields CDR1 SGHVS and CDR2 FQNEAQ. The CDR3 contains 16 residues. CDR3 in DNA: TGTGCCAGCAGCTTAGCTCTAGCGGGGGGGTACAATGAGCAGTTCTTC. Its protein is CASSLALAGGYNEQFF.

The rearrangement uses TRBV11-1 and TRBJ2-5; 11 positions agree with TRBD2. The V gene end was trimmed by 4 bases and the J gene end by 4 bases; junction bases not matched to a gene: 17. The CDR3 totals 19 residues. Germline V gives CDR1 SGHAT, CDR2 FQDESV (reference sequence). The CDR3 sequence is CASSSDSGRAFGLVETQYF. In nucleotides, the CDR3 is TGTGCCAGCAGCTCCGATAGCGGGAGGGCCTTTGGGCTGGTAGAGACCCAGTACTTC. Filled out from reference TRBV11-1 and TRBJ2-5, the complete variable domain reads EAEVAQSPRYKITEKSQAVAFWCDPISGHATLYWYRQILGQGPELLVQFQDESVVDDSQLPKDRFSAERLKGVDSTLKIQPAELGDSAMYLCASSSDSGRAFGLVETQYFGPGTRLLVL.

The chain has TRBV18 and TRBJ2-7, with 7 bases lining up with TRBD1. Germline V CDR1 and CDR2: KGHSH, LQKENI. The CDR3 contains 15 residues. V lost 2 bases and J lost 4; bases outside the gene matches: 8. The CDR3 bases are TGTGCCAGCTCACCAAGCCAGGGACAGATATACGAGCAGTACTTC. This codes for CASSPSQGQIYEQYF. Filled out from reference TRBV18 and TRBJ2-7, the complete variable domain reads NAGVMQNPRHLVRRRGQEARLRCSPMKGHSHVYWYRQLPEEGLKFMVYLQKENIIDESGMPKERFSAEFPKEGPSILRIQQVVRGDSAAYFCASSPSQGQIYEQYFGPGTRLTVT.

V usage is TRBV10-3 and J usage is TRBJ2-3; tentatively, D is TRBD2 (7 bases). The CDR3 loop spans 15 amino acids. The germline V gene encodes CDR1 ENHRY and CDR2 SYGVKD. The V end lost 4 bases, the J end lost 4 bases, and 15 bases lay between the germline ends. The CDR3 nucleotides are TGTGCCATCAGTGGAAACACGGGGGGCCCAGATACGCAGTATTTT. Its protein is CAISGNTGGPDTQYF.

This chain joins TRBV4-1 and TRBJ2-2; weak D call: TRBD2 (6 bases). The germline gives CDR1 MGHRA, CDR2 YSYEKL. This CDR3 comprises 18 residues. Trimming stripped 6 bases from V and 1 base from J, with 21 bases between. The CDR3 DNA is TGCGCCAGCAGTCTTTCTAGGGCCGGGGGATGGAACACCGGGGAGCTGTTTTTT. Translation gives CASSLSRAGGWNTGELFF.

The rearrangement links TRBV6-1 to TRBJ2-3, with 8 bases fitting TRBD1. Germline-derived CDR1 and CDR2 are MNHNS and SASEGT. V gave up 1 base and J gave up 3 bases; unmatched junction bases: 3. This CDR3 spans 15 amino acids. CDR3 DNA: TGTGCCAGCAGTGAAGTGGACAGGGATACAGATACGCAGTATTTT. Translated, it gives CASSEVDRDTDTQYF.

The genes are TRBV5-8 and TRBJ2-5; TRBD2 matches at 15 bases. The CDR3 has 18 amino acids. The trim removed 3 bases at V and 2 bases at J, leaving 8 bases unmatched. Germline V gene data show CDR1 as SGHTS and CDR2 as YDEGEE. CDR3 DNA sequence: TGTGCCAGCAGCTCCTCCGGGACTAGCGGGGGGCGTCAAGAGACCCAGTACTTC. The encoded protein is CASSSSGTSGGRQETQYF.

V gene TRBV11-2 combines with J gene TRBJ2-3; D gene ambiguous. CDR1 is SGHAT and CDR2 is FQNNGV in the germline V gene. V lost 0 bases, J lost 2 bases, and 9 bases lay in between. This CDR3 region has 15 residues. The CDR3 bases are TGTGCCAGCAGCTTAGATGGGCAGGACACAGATACGCAGTATTTT. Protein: CASSLDGQDTDTQYF.

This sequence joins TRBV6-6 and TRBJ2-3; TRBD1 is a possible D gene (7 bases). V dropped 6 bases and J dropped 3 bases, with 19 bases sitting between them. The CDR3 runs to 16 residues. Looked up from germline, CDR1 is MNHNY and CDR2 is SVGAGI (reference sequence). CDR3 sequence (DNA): TGTGCCAGCAGCCCCTCGCAGGGGGGCATAACAGATACGCAGTATTTT. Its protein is CASSPSQGGITDTQYF.

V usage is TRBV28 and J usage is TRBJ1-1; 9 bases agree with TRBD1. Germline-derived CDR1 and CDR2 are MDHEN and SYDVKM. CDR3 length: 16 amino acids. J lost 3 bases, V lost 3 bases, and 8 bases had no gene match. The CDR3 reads CASSFAGTGLYTEAFF. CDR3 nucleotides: TGTGCCAGCAGTTTTGCCGGGACAGGGTTATACACTGAAGCTTTCTTT.